Below are 14 T cell receptor beta chains sequenced from a single sample in a study of shared clonotypes between healthy human individuals. Assay: immunoSEQ multiplex PCR; the TCRdb copy retains only in-frame clones and omits some. The sample contains around 1.1 million clones, 60% to 80% of which appear only once. What was sequenced was memory CD4+ T cells from PBMCs. As to subset: CD45RA-negative fraction. The receptors shown here come from a man younger than 30 in good health. Some clones in this sample may be carry-over from other donors' samples.

The CDR3 region has the DNA TGTGCCAGCAGTTTATTGTGGGGGGCTAAAAATGAGCAGTTCTTC. Encoded protein: CASSLLWGAKNEQFF. The chain is built from TRBV28 and TRBJ2-1, with D perhaps given as TRBD1 or TRBD2 (6 bases each). The CDR3 totals 15 residues. Germline V gives CDR1 MDHEN, CDR2 SYDVKM. Deletions cut 1 base from V and 7 bases from J, with 14 bases between.

The V call is TRBV5-1, the J call TRBJ2-1; D might be TRBD1 (6 bases). The CDR3 totals 15 residues. Germline loops: CDR1 SGHRS, CDR2 YFSETQ. Trimming cost V 0 bases and J 3 bases, with 10 bases left between them. The DNA for the CDR3 is TGCGCCAGCAGCTTGGAGGGGACATTCTACAATGAGCAGTTCTTC. This encodes CASSLEGTFYNEQFF.

As for this clone: The sample has other DNA sequences that encode this CDR3 too. This chain joins TRBV5-4 and TRBJ2-1; 10 bases agree with TRBD2. The CDR3 contains 15 residues. CDR1 SGHNT and CDR2 YYREEE come from the germline V gene (reference sequence). The V segment lost 0 bases and the J segment 4 bases; nucleotides outside the gene matches: 1. CDR3 loop: CASSLASGSYNEQFF. DNA of the CDR3: TGTGCCAGCAGCTTGGCTAGCGGGAGTTACAATGAGCAGTTCTTC. The whole variable domain, remainder taken from reference TRBV5-4 and TRBJ2-1, is ETGVTQSPTHLIKTRGQQVTLRCSSQSGHNTVSWYQQALGQGPQFIFQYYREEENGRGNFPPRFSGLQFPNYSSELNVNALELDDSALYLCASSLASGSYNEQFFGPGTRLTVL.

This clone was seen only once. This chain connects TRBV5-1 to TRBJ2-3; 9 bases are a match to TRBD2. The V and J ends lost 2 bases and 6 bases, in that order; junction bases with no gene match: 10. The CDR3 runs 16 residues. Germline assignment: CDR1 SGHRS and CDR2 YFSETQ. CDR3 sequence (DNA): TGCGCCAGCAGCTTAGCGGGAGGACCGAGGGTGGATACGCAGTATTTT. Translating gives CASSLAGGPRVDTQYF.

With respect to this clone: Relative to the germline gene, one junction end is altered; a read error may explain this. The V call is TRBV2, the J call TRBJ2-7; 7 bases agree with TRBD1. The CDR3 has 14 residues. Germline lookup yields CDR1 SNHLY and CDR2 FYNNEI. The CDR3 reads CASTEDRAPVGQYF. In DNA form, the CDR3 reads TGTGCCAGCACTGAAGACAGGGCCCCCGTCGGGCAGTACTTC.

This clone was seen once. The rearrangement uses TRBV18 and TRBJ2-7, with D unclear. Germline values: CDR1 KGHSH, CDR2 LQKENI. The CDR3 covers 13 residues. Trimming took 3 bases from V and 7 from J, leaving 13 bases between them. The DNA of the CDR3 is TGTGCCAGCTCACCCTACGGAGAGACGGAGCAGTACTTC. Residues: CASSPYGETEQYF.

In its sample, this clone was seen once. The gene calls are TRBV9 and TRBJ1-2, with TRBD1 matching over 8 bases. V was pared by 6 bases and J by 7 bases, with 20 bases of the junction left unmatched. CDR3 size: 17 residues. Per germline, CDR1 SGDLS and CDR2 YYNGEE. This chain's CDR3 is CASTVTGDPYLGGGYTF. DNA of the CDR3: TGTGCCAGCACGGTGACAGGGGACCCATACCTTGGGGGTGGCTACACCTTC.

A few counts support this clone. This chain joins TRBV21-1 and TRBJ2-3; the table's D call, TRBD2, has no DNA check behind it. TRBV21-1 is a recognized pseudogene. This CDR3 has 16 residues. The DNA for the CDR3 is TGTGCCAGCAGCAATCGACTAGCGGGACGTGCCGATACGCAGTATTTT. Amino acid sequence: CASSNRLAGRADTQYF.

The chain combines TRBV5-4 with TRBJ2-6, with TRBD1 matching over 10 bases. CDR1 and CDR2 (germline): SGHNT, YYREEE (reference sequence). J gave up 1 base and V 4 bases, and 11 bases lay outside the gene matches. This CDR3 region has 19 residues. The CDR3 bases are TGTGCCAGCAGCGTACCGACAGGGGGCGAACCATCTGGGGCCAACGTCCTGACTTTC. This encodes CASSVPTGGEPSGANVLTF.

The rearrangement uses TRBV28 and TRBJ2-3, with D perhaps given as TRBD1 or TRBD2 (5 bases each). Trimming cost V 1 base and J 0 bases, with 11 bases left between them. This CDR3 comprises 16 residues. The V gene's germline CDR1 is MDHEN and CDR2 SYDVKM. CDR3: CASSLLGTTSTDTQYF. The CDR3 DNA follows: TGTGCCAGCAGTTTATTGGGGACGACTAGCACAGATACGCAGTATTTT.

V is TRBV5-1 and J is TRBJ2-1; D is possibly TRBD1 or TRBD2 (5 bases each). This CDR3 has 13 residues. With 0 bases removed from V and 9 bases from J, the gap between germline ends came to 10 bases. The V gene's germline CDR1 is SGHRS and CDR2 YFSETQ. The CDR3 spells CASSLGGSSEQFF. CDR3 bases: TGCGCCAGCAGCTTGGGGGGGAGCAGTGAGCAGTTCTTC.

The rearrangement links TRBV29-1 to TRBJ2-3; 9 positions match TRBD2. This CDR3 comprises 16 residues. Germline assignment: CDR1 SQVTM and CDR2 ANQGSEA. V lost 5 bases and J lost 2; bases outside the gene matches: 11. DNA for the CDR3: TGCAGCGTTCAAAATAGCGGGAGTGGGACCACAGATACGCAGTATTTT. This encodes CSVQNSGSGTTDTQYF.

The chain recombines TRBV13 with TRBJ2-5, with no clear D. Trimming took off 2 bases at V and 5 bases at J, with 9 bases between the two ends. CDR3 size: 13 residues. CDR1 and CDR2 from the germline V gene are PRHDT and FYEKMQ (reference sequence). The chain's CDR3 is CASSLSRTETQYF. The CDR3 bases are TGTGCCAGCAGCTTATCCCGGACCGAGACCCAGTACTTC.

The chain recombines TRBV28 with TRBJ1-6; D is uncertain. Germline V gene lookup returns CDR1 MDHEN and CDR2 SYDVKM. CDR3 length: 15 amino acids. V dropped 3 bases and J dropped 3 bases, with 9 bases sitting between them. The CDR3 region is CASSFQQLYNSPLHF. CDR3 sequence (DNA): TGTGCCAGCAGTTTTCAACAGCTCTATAATTCACCCCTCCACTTT.